One and the same sample provided the 23 T cell receptor beta chains below, sequenced in a study of OX40 agonist ivuxolimab in advanced cancers. The data were produced by immunoSEQ multiplex PCR, yet TCRdb's version contains in-frame clones alone and is incomplete. The sample consists of around 75,000 clones, about nine tenths of them appearing once. This specimen was CD4+ or CD8+ T cells sorted from blood, taken in a trial of the OX40 agonist ivuxolimab. The receptors originated from an adult with an advanced solid tumor such as melanoma, head and neck, liver or kidney cancer.

The V and J genes are TRBV15 and TRBJ2-3; D is uncertain. Trimming pared 5 bases from V and 2 bases from J, leaving 11 bases between. Germline CDR1 and CDR2: LNHNV and YYDKDF (reference sequence). The CDR3 is 14 residues long. Here the CDR3 reads CATSGTLYTDTQYF. CDR3 bases: TGTGCCACCAGCGGAACACTCTACACAGATACGCAGTATTTT.

There are a few counts of this clone. The chain employs TRBV2 and TRBJ1-2; possible D gene TRBD1, 6 bases. The V end was cut by 6 bases, the J end by 4 bases, with 12 bases between. CDR1 SNHLY and CDR2 FYNNEI come from the germline V gene. The CDR3 is 13 residues long. CDR3 coding DNA: TGTGCCAGCAGGGCCGAAGGGGGCTATGGCTACACCTTC. It is translated as CASRAEGGYGYTF.

The chain is built from TRBV11-3 and TRBJ1-1; tentative D call: TRBD1 (6 bases). The germline V gene encodes CDR1 SGHNT and CDR2 YENEEA. Trimming took off 0 bases at V and 8 bases at J, with 10 bases between the two ends. This CDR3 comprises 13 residues. The CDR3 DNA sequence: TGTGCCAGCAGCTTAGATTCGGGGGGCGAAGCTTTCTTT. Translating gives CASSLDSGGEAFF.

The chain employs TRBV6-5 and TRBJ1-1, with D tentatively TRBD1 (5 bases). The length of the CDR3 is 14 residues. Germline CDR1 and CDR2: MNHEY and SVGAGI. V lost 5 bases and J lost 4, with 14 bases in between. CDR3 DNA sequence: TGTGCCAGCAGTCCCAGGGTTTCAGTCACTGAAGCTTTCTTT. Its translation is CASSPRVSVTEAFF.

The chain is built from TRBV10-3 and TRBJ1-3, with D possibly TRBD1 on 6 matching bases. Trimming stripped 2 bases from V and 2 bases from J, with 7 bases between. This CDR3 has 14 amino acids. Germline CDR1 and CDR2: ENHRY and SYGVKD. CDR3 loop: CAISEAGAGNTIYF. The CDR3 DNA is TGTGCCATCAGTGAGGCAGGGGCTGGAAACACCATATATTTT.

The chain combines TRBV5-1 with TRBJ2-3, with 9 nucleotides matching TRBD2. CDR1 and CDR2 from the germline V gene are SGHRS and YFSETQ. After removal of 0 bases from V and 6 bases from J, the junction contained 8 bases not matched to a gene. The CDR3 is 16 amino acids. The CDR3 DNA reads as TGCGCCAGCAGCTTGGCCTCAGCGGGAGGAAGTGATACGCAGTATTTT. Translation gives CASSLASAGGSDTQYF.

The chain combines TRBV4-2 with TRBJ2-5, with a weak D call TRBD1 (5 bases). The CDR3 has 15 amino acids. Germline V lookup: CDR1 LGHNA, CDR2 YNFKEQ. The germline V and J ends were trimmed by 3 bases and 2 bases, with 13 bases remaining between them. The CDR3 region has the DNA TGTGCCAGCAGCCAGGATCTGGGGCGGCAAGAGACCCAGTACTTC. Amino acids: CASSQDLGRQETQYF.

This rearrangement joins TRBV5-6 to TRBJ1-5; TRBD1 might be the D (6 bases). V was shortened by 2 bases and J by 1 base, with 16 bases between the two germline ends. The CDR3 has 17 residues. Germline loops: CDR1 SGHDT, CDR2 YYEEEE. CDR3 DNA sequence: TGTGCCAGCAGCTTAGGTAGGTGGCAGGGGAGCAATCAGCCCCAGCATTTT. It yields the protein CASSLGRWQGSNQPQHF.

This clone was seen more than once but under ten times. The V and J genes are TRBV5-1 and TRBJ2-2; 12 bases align to TRBD2. Germline loops: CDR1 SGHRS, CDR2 YFSETQ. After removal of 1 base from V and 4 bases from J, the junction contained 5 bases not matched to a gene. The CDR3 is made up of 17 amino acids. CDR3 DNA sequence: TGCGCCAGCAGCTTGAGCCTAGCGGGGGGGCCCACCGGGGAGCTGTTTTTT. Its translation is CASSLSLAGGPTGELFF.

Regarding this clone: Other nucleotide sequences from this sample produce the same CDR3. The chain links TRBV2 to TRBJ1-1; D not certain. Trimming cost V 6 bases and J 8 bases, with 19 bases left between them. The CDR3 loop spans 14 amino acids. Per the germline V gene, CDR1 is SNHLY and CDR2 is FYNNEI. Here the CDR3 reads CASSPGGQATEAFF. The CDR3 bases are TGTGCCAGCAGCCCTGGTGGTCAGGCAACCGAAGCTTTCTTT. The entire variable domain, with the rest obtained from reference TRBV2 and TRBJ1-1, is as follows: EPEVTQTPSHQVTQMGQEVILRCVPISNHLYFYWYRQILGQKVEFLVSFYNNEISEKSEIFDDQFSVERPDGSNFTLKIRSTKLEDSAMYFCASSPGGQATEAFFGQGTRLTVV.

The chain joins TRBV9 to TRBJ2-1, with 9 bases matching TRBD1. Per germline, CDR1 SGDLS and CDR2 YYNGEE. This CDR3 spans 15 amino acids. The V segment lost 3 bases and the J segment 8 bases; nucleotides outside the gene matches: 9. In nucleotides, the CDR3 is TGTGCCAGCAGCGCCCGGGACAGGGAGAGCGATGAGCAGTTCTTC. This encodes CASSARDRESDEQFF.

The chain employs TRBV19 and TRBJ1-5; D might be TRBD1 (5 bases). V shed 11 bases and J shed 7 bases, with 18 bases lying between them. The CDR3 extends over 13 amino acids. CDR1 and CDR2 (germline): LNHDA, SQIVND (reference sequence). The CDR3 loop reads CASHQGWQQPQHF. CDR3 bases: TGTGCCTCCCATCAGGGTTGGCAACAGCCCCAGCATTTT.

This clone was found once. The chain has TRBV5-1 and TRBJ1-5; the D is unclear. With 0 bases removed from V and 2 bases from J, the gap between germline ends came to 6 bases. CDR1 and CDR2 (germline): SGHRS, YFSETQ. The CDR3 has 14 residues. The chain's CDR3 is CASSLEGGNQPQHF. The CDR3 DNA follows: TGCGCCAGCAGCTTGGAGGGCGGCAATCAGCCCCAGCATTTT.

The V gene is TRBV6-1, the J gene TRBJ2-1, with 7 bases lining up with TRBD1. There are 13 residues in the CDR3. In germline, CDR1 is MNHNS, CDR2 SASEGT. The ends lost 6 bases at V and 9 bases at J; junction bases unmatched: 8. The CDR3 loop reads CASRRQGMGEQFF. The CDR3 DNA sequence: TGTGCCAGCAGGCGACAGGGAATGGGTGAGCAGTTCTTC.

The chain recombines TRBV27 with TRBJ2-2; D gene unclear. CDR3 length equals 12 residues. Trimming shortened V by 5 bases and J by 6 bases, and 7 bases separated the two germline ends. Per the germline V gene, CDR1 is MNHEY and CDR2 is SMNVEV (reference sequence). The chain's CDR3 is CASSPPAGELFF. CDR3 coding DNA: TGTGCCAGCAGTCCTCCGGCCGGGGAGCTGTTTTTT.

This chain uses TRBV5-1 with TRBJ2-3; 9 positions match TRBD2. The V and J ends lost 7 bases and 0 bases, in that order; junction bases with no gene match: 9. The CDR3 runs to 16 residues. From germline, CDR1 is SGHRS and CDR2 YFSETQ. For the CDR3, the DNA is TGCGCCAGCGACTCCTTTAGCGGGGGAAGCACAGATACGCAGTATTTT. The encoded protein is CASDSFSGGSTDTQYF.

This clone appeared once. Other DNA sequences in this specimen translate into the identical CDR3. This chain joins TRBV27 and TRBJ1-1, with a possible D match to TRBD1 (5 bases). V was clipped by 4 bases and J by 0 bases, with 9 bases between them. CDR3 length: 14 residues. Germline V lookup: CDR1 MNHEY, CDR2 SMNVEV (reference sequence). Here the CDR3 DNA reads TGTGCCAGCAGTTCCCCAGGGTTGAACACTGAAGCTTTCTTT. Its protein is CASSSPGLNTEAFF.

This sequence joins TRBV6-5 and TRBJ1-1; D remains ambiguous. Germline CDR1 and CDR2: MNHEY and SVGAGI. Trimming pared 8 bases from V and 0 bases from J, leaving 10 bases between. The CDR3 covers 13 residues. CDR3 sequence (DNA): TGTGCCAGCTCCTTAACCATGAACACTGAAGCTTTCTTT. Its protein product is CASSLTMNTEAFF.

J is TRBJ2-3 and V is TRBV27; 16 bases are a match to TRBD2. Germline trimming cut 2 bases from V and 6 bases from J; bases unmatched to any gene: 8. The CDR3 sequence is 18 residues long. The germline CDR1 and CDR2 sequences are MNHEY and SMNVEV (reference sequence). CDR3 coding DNA: TGTGCCAGCAGTTTACTGGGACTAGCGGGAGGGATTACGGATACGCAGTATTTT. Its protein product is CASSLLGLAGGITDTQYF.

The V and J genes are TRBV30 and TRBJ2-7, with 7 positions matching TRBD1. Germline trimming cut 4 bases from V and 4 bases from J; bases unmatched to any gene: 7. Looked up from germline, CDR1 is GTSNPN and CDR2 is SVGIG (reference sequence). This CDR3 is built from 13 residues. The CDR3 nucleotides read TGTGCCTGGAACCGGGACAGTCCGTACGAGCAGTACTTC. This translates into CAWNRDSPYEQYF.

This clone was counted a single time. The CDR3 DNA sequence: TGTGCCAGCAGTGAGAGTCAGGTCTACAATGAGCAGTTCTTC. Residues: CASSESQVYNEQFF. The chain recombines TRBV2 with TRBJ2-1, with D hard to call. CDR3 length: 14 amino acids. Trimming shortened V by 3 bases and J by 3 bases, and 9 bases separated the two germline ends. Per the germline V gene, CDR1 is SNHLY and CDR2 is FYNNEI. Full variable domain (missing parts from reference TRBV2 and TRBJ2-1): EPEVTQTPSHQVTQMGQEVILRCVPISNHLYFYWYRQILGQKVEFLVSFYNNEISEKSEIFDDQFSVERPDGSNFTLKIRSTKLEDSAMYFCASSESQVYNEQFFGPGTRLTVL.

This clone was counted once. The CDR3 sequence: CASSQSSETGASTDTQYF. The DNA of the CDR3 is TGCGCCAGCAGTCAGTCGAGCGAGACAGGGGCGAGCACAGATACGCAGTATTTT. This sequence joins TRBV23-1 and TRBJ2-3; TRBD1 aligns across 8 bases. TRBV23-1 is assigned to the ORF class and has an uncertain function. The CDR3 is 18 residues long. V gave up 3 bases and J gave up 0 bases; unmatched junction bases: 11.

CDR3 bases: TGTGCCTGTGGAGGGCGAGCGGGGAGCTCCTATAATTCACCCCTCCACTTT. It yields the protein CACGGRAGSSYNSPLHF. This chain connects TRBV30 to TRBJ1-6, with D hard to call. Germline values: CDR1 GTSNPN, CDR2 SVGIG (reference sequence). The V gene lost 6 bases and the J gene lost 0 bases, with 18 bases spanning the gap. This CDR3 spans 17 amino acids.